The 21 T cell receptor beta chains below all came from one sample that was sequenced in a study of long-term antiretroviral therapy in people with HIV. They ran version v3.0 of the immunoSEQ assay at survey level. TCRdb keeps only in-frame clones here, not all; method: immunoSEQ multiplex PCR. The top ten hold 7% to 10% of the sample, which has some 27,000 clones, about 85% seen once. The sequencing used unsorted PBMCs, collected 4.8 to 5 years after starting antiretroviral therapy. These receptors originate from a man aged 40-55 years with HIV.

V is TRBV7-6 and J is TRBJ2-3; either TRBD1 or TRBD2 may fit D (5 bases each). This CDR3 contains 15 residues. The germline V gene encodes CDR1 SGHVS and CDR2 FNYEAQ. With 4 bases removed from V and 0 bases from J, the gap between germline ends came to 11 bases. CDR3 residues: CASSWDLSSTDTQYF. In nucleotides, the CDR3 is TGTGCCAGCAGCTGGGACCTTTCTAGCACAGATACGCAGTATTTT. Supplemented by reference TRBV7-6 and TRBJ2-3, the full variable domain reads GAGVSQSPRYKVTKRGQDVALRCDPISGHVSLYWYRQALGQGPEFLTYFNYEAQQDKSGLPNDRFSAERPEGSISTLTIQRTEQRDSAMYRCASSWDLSSTDTQYFGPGTRLTVL.

In this sample, this clone turned up a few times. V is TRBV5-1 and J is TRBJ1-2, with 7 nucleotides matching TRBD1. This CDR3 has 16 residues. The junction had 14 bases not matched to a gene; V was cut back by 5 bases and J by 4 bases. The germline gives CDR1 SGHRS, CDR2 YFSETQ. The CDR3 protein is CASRPGGGLTSYGYTF. CDR3 DNA: TGCGCCAGCAGACCCGGAGGGGGCTTAACTTCCTATGGCTACACCTTC.

The J gene is TRBJ1-2, the V gene TRBV11-2, with 11 bases lining up with TRBD1. From germline, CDR1 is SGHAT and CDR2 FQNNGV. The trim removed 6 bases at V and 8 bases at J, leaving 17 bases unmatched. The CDR3 covers 17 residues. This chain's CDR3 is CASRLTGGQGATGGYTF. DNA for the CDR3: TGTGCCAGCAGGCTTACGGGAGGACAGGGGGCAACAGGAGGCTACACCTTC.

J is TRBJ1-4 and V is TRBV27, with D possibly matching TRBD1 (5 bases). The V end lost 1 base, the J end lost 7 bases, and 10 bases lay between the germline ends. This CDR3 is built from 14 residues. Germline V gene sequence: CDR1 MNHEY, CDR2 SMNVEV (reference sequence). In DNA, the CDR3 is TGTGCCAGCAGTTTATGGGCAGGGAGTGAAAAACTGTTTTTT. Translating it yields CASSLWAGSEKLFF.

This chain links TRBV6-5 with TRBJ1-2, with a weak D call TRBD1 (6 bases). CDR1 is MNHEY, CDR2 SVGAGI, per germline. This CDR3 spans 16 amino acids. Trimming stripped 4 bases from V and 1 base from J, with 16 bases between. This CDR3 reads CASSSLTGLGNYGYTF. DNA of the CDR3: TGTGCCAGCAGTTCTCTGACAGGCCTGGGTAACTATGGCTACACCTTC.

The CDR3, as DNA: TGTGCCAGCTCATGGCAACGTCAGGGGTGGAATTCACCCCTCCACTTT. Translated: CASSWQRQGWNSPLHF. V gene TRBV18 combines with J gene TRBJ1-6; D perhaps matches TRBD1 (6 bases). CDR3 size: 16 residues. V lost 5 bases and J 7 bases, leaving 18 bases between the germline ends. Germline CDR1 is KGHSH and CDR2 is LQKENI. Filled out from reference TRBV18 and TRBJ1-6, the complete variable domain reads NAGVMQNPRHLVRRRGQEARLRCSPMKGHSHVYWYRQLPEEGLKFMVYLQKENIIDESGMPKERFSAEFPKEGPSILRIQQVVRGDSAAYFCASSWQRQGWNSPLHFGNGTRLTVT.

The chain carries TRBV19 and TRBJ2-7; unclear D gene. Germline values: CDR1 LNHDA, CDR2 SQIVND (reference sequence). V lost 3 bases and J 3 bases, leaving 9 bases between the germline ends. CDR3 size: 13 residues. CDR3 region: CASSIYKGYEQYF. The CDR3 nucleotides read TGTGCCAGTAGTATTTATAAGGGCTACGAGCAGTACTTC.

This chain links TRBV27 with TRBJ2-5; 14 nucleotides match TRBD2. With V trimmed by 5 bases and J by 5 bases, 13 bases remained unmatched. The CDR3 runs to 18 residues. In germline, CDR1 is MNHEY, CDR2 SMNVEV (reference sequence). The CDR3 loop is CASSLGLAGGGVTETQYF. In DNA, the CDR3 is TGTGCCAGCAGTCTTGGACTAGCGGGGGGCGGCGTCACGGAGACCCAGTACTTC.

This clone has only one observation. The chain combines TRBV6-1 with TRBJ2-2; TRBD2 aligns across 8 bases. CDR1 MNHNS and CDR2 SASEGT come from the germline V gene. The CDR3 loop spans 15 amino acids. With 6 bases clipped from V and 1 base from J, the junction kept 4 bases outside the gene matches. CDR3 in amino acids: CASSFGRGNTGELFF. The CDR3 DNA reads as TGTGCCAGCAGCTTCGGGAGGGGGAACACCGGGGAGCTGTTTTTT.

The V gene is TRBV7-9, the J gene TRBJ2-5; tentative D call: TRBD2 (5 bases). V dropped 3 bases and J dropped 2 bases, with 10 bases sitting between them. Germline CDR1 and CDR2: SEHNR and FQNEAQ (reference sequence). The CDR3 has 14 amino acids. The CDR3 loop reads CASSLAGQQETQYF. The DNA for the CDR3 is TGTGCCAGCAGCTTGGCGGGCCAGCAAGAGACCCAGTACTTC.

The chain has TRBV7-2 and TRBJ2-3; 13 bases are shared with TRBD2. From germline, CDR1 is SGHTA and CDR2 FQGNSA. V was clipped by 4 bases and J by 6 bases; unmatched bases: 4. The length of the CDR3 is 15 residues. The CDR3 reads CASSSGLAGEDTQYF. CDR3 nucleotide sequence: TGTGCCAGCAGCTCCGGACTAGCGGGGGAGGATACGCAGTATTTT.

V usage is TRBV4-1 and J usage is TRBJ2-5; 8 bases are a match to TRBD1. CDR1 and CDR2 from the germline V gene are MGHRA and YSYEKL. The CDR3 is 15 residues long. The J segment lost 4 bases and the V segment lost 5 bases, leaving 9 bases of the junction unmatched. CDR3 DNA: TGCGCCAGCAGCGGTCCTGAGGACAGGGTAGAGACCCAGTACTTC. Translation: CASSGPEDRVETQYF.

This clone was recorded once. V is TRBV18 and J is TRBJ2-2, with TRBD2 matching 8 bases. The CDR3 totals 18 residues. J lost 0 bases, V lost 1 base, and 7 bases had no gene match. Per the germline V gene, CDR1 is KGHSH and CDR2 is LQKENI. The CDR3 region has the DNA TGTGCCAGCTCACCACTTTCGCTAGCGGGCGCGAACACCGGGGAGCTGTTTTTT. Its protein product is CASSPLSLAGANTGELFF.

The chain carries TRBV19 and TRBJ2-1; 9 bases align to TRBD2. This CDR3 comprises 16 residues. Unmatched junction bases numbered 14, after V lost 5 bases and J lost 9 bases. Per germline, CDR1 LNHDA and CDR2 SQIVND (reference sequence). The CDR3, as DNA: TGTGCCAGTAGTCCCTCCGGGGTAGCGGGAGCGGGTGAGCAGTTCTTC. Its translation is CASSPSGVAGAGEQFF.

This chain joins TRBV9 and TRBJ1-6; weak D call: TRBD1 (5 bases). This CDR3 region has 17 residues. The germline V gene encodes CDR1 SGDLS and CDR2 YYNGEE. With 0 bases removed from V and 9 bases from J, the gap between germline ends came to 19 bases. The CDR3 reads CASSVAISGDGISPLHF. The CDR3 bases are TGTGCCAGCAGCGTAGCCATTTCCGGGGACGGTATTTCACCCCTCCACTTT.

The J gene is TRBJ2-7, the V gene TRBV30; 8 nucleotides align to TRBD1. The CDR3 length is 14 residues. Trimming took 2 bases from V and 0 from J; bases not matched to a gene: 3. From germline, CDR1 is GTSNPN and CDR2 SVGIG (reference sequence). The CDR3 sequence is CAWSSDRDSYEQYF. The CDR3 DNA is TGTGCCTGGAGTTCGGACAGGGACTCCTACGAGCAGTACTTC. Combining the CDR3 with reference TRBV30 and TRBJ2-7 gives the whole variable domain SQTIHQWPATLVQPVGSPLSLECTVEGTSNPNLYWYRQAAGRGLQLLFYSVGIGQISSEVPQNLSASRPQDRQFILSSKKLLLSDSGFYLCAWSSDRDSYEQYFGPGTRLTVT.

This clone was observed once. The J gene is TRBJ1-1, the V gene TRBV6-1; D may be TRBD1 (5 bases). V was clipped by 2 bases and J by 5 bases, with 9 bases between them. Per the germline V gene, CDR1 is MNHNS and CDR2 is SASEGT. This CDR3 has 13 residues. CDR3 nucleotide sequence: TGTGCCAGCAGTGAATCCCGGGGGACTGAAGCTTTCTTT. Protein sequence: CASSESRGTEAFF.

The chain has TRBV5-4 and TRBJ1-2, with 9 positions matching TRBD1. The V gene's germline CDR1 is SGHNT and CDR2 YYREEE (reference sequence). The CDR3 length is 14 residues. Trimming removed 4 bases from V and 2 bases from J; junction bases left unmatched: 3. The CDR3 is CASSDGTGNYGYTF. Here the CDR3 DNA reads TGTGCCAGCAGCGACGGGACAGGGAACTATGGCTACACCTTC. The full variable domain, completed using reference TRBV5-4 and TRBJ1-2, is ETGVTQSPTHLIKTRGQQVTLRCSSQSGHNTVSWYQQALGQGPQFIFQYYREEENGRGNFPPRFSGLQFPNYSSELNVNALELDDSALYLCASSDGTGNYGYTFGSGTRLTVV.

J is TRBJ1-3 and V is TRBV4-1; a weak D match, TRBD1 (5 bases). The CDR3 consists of 14 residues. From germline, CDR1 is MGHRA and CDR2 YSYEKL. V gave up 1 base and J gave up 4 bases, with 8 bases separating them. As DNA, the CDR3 is TGCGCCAGCAGCCAAGTTGGGACCGGAAACACCATATATTTT. It encodes CASSQVGTGNTIYF.

The V gene is TRBV10-3, the J gene TRBJ2-3, with D possibly TRBD1 on 5 matching bases. The germline V gene has CDR1 ENHRY and CDR2 SYGVKD. V lost 8 bases and J lost 3, with 15 bases in between. The CDR3 has 14 amino acids. The CDR3 loop is CAIADILGTDTQYF. The CDR3 DNA is TGTGCCATCGCGGACATCTTGGGGACAGATACGCAGTATTTT.

This clone is a singleton in its sample. The chain couples TRBV29-1 to TRBJ1-2; D call uncertain. The CDR3 extends over 12 amino acids. V was shortened by 7 bases and J by 8 bases, with 17 bases between the two germline ends. Germline V gives CDR1 SQVTM, CDR2 ANQGSEA. Here the CDR3 DNA reads TGCAGCGAGAAGGGAGGGCTACGGGGCTACACCTTC. Translating gives CSEKGGLRGYTF. Full variable domain (rest looked up from reference TRBV29-1 and TRBJ1-2): SAVISQKPSRDICQRGTSLTIQCQVDSQVTMMFWYRQQPGQSLTLIATANQGSEATYESGFVIDKFPISRPNLTFSTLTVSNMSPEDSSIYLCSEKGGLRGYTFGSGTRLTVV.